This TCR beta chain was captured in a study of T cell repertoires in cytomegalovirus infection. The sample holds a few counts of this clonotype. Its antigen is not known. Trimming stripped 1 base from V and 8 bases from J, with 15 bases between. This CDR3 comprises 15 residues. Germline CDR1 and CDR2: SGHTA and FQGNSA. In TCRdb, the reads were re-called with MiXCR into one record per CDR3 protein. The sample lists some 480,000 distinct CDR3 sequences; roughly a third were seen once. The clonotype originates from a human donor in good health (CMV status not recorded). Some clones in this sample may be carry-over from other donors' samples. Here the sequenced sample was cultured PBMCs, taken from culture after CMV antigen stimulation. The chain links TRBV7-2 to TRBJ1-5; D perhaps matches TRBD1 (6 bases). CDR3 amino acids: CASSLGGGGDEPQHF. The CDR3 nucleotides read TGTGCCAGCAGCTTAGGAGGAGGGGGGGATGAGCCCCAGCATTTT.